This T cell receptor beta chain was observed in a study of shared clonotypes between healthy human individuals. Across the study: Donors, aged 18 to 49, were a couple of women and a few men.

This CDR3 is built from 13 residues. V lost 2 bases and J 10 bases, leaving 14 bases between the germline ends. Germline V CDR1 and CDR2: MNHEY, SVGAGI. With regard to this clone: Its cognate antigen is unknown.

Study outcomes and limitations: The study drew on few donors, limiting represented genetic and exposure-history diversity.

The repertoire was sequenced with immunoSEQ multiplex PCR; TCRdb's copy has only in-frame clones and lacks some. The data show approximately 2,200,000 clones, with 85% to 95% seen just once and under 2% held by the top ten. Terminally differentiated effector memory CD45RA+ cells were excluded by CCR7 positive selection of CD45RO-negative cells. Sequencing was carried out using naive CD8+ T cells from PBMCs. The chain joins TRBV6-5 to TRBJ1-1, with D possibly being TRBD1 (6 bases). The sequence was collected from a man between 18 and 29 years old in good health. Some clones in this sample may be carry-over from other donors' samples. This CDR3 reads CASSYRQEGGAFF. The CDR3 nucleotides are TGTGCCAGCAGTTACCGACAGGAGGGGGGAGCTTTCTTT.